The clone carrying this TCR beta chain has more than one count but fewer than ten. The data were taken from a study of T-cell memory formation after mild COVID-19. In the study overall: Clusters of TCRs were largely donor specific.

V shed 3 bases and J 0 bases; nucleotides not matched to a gene: 9. The CDR3 is 18 amino acids. In germline, CDR1 is SGHRS, CDR2 YFSETQ. Each CDR3 protein is one row after TCRdb ran MiXCR on the 5' RACE reads. This sample yields roughly 400,000 distinct CDR3 sequences, of which about 15% are seen a single time; around a fifth belongs to the top ten. The chain employs TRBV5-1 and TRBJ2-1; 10 bases are shared with TRBD2. This clonotype was sampled from a man in his late teens or twenties who had mild COVID-19 (a few samples of this study predate the infection). Cell type and time point are not known. Sequencing was done on a sample of PBMCs or a T cell subset sorted from them (not recorded which). CDR3 in amino acids: CASSSPGTSDSSYNEQFF. The CDR3 nucleotides read TGCGCCAGCAGCTCCCCCGGGACTAGCGATAGCTCCTACAATGAGCAGTTCTTC.